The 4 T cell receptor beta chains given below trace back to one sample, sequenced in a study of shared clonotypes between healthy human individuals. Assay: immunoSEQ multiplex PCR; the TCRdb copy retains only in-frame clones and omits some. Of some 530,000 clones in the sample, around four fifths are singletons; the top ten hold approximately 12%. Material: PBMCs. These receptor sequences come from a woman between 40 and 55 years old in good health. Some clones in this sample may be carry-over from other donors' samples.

The CDR3 loop reads CASSPHSPFTGGISYEQYF. The CDR3 bases are TGTGCCAGTAGTCCCCATAGCCCATTTACAGGGGGAATATCCTACGAGCAGTACTTC. J is TRBJ2-7 and V is TRBV19; 8 bases fit TRBD1. The CDR3 is made up of 19 amino acids. From germline, CDR1 is LNHDA and CDR2 SQIVND (reference sequence). V was clipped by 5 bases and J by 1 base; unmatched bases: 19.

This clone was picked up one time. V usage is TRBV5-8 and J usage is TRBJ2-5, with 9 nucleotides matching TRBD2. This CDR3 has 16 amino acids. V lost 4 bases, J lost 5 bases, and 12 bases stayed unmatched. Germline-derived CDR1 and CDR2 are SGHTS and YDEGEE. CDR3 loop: CASSPVGSSGTETQYF. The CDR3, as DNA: TGTGCCAGCAGCCCGGTCGGGTCTAGCGGGACGGAGACCCAGTACTTC.

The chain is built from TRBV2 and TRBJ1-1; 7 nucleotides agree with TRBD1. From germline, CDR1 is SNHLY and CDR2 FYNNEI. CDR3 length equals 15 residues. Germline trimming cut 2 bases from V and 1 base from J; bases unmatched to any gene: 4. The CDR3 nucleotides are TGTGCCAGCAGTGAATTAGGGACAGCGAACACTGAAGCTTTCTTT. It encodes CASSELGTANTEAFF. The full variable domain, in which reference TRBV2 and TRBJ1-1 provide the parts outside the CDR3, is EPEVTQTPSHQVTQMGQEVILRCVPISNHLYFYWYRQILGQKVEFLVSFYNNEISEKSEIFDDQFSVERPDGSNFTLKIRSTKLEDSAMYFCASSELGTANTEAFFGQGTRLTVV.

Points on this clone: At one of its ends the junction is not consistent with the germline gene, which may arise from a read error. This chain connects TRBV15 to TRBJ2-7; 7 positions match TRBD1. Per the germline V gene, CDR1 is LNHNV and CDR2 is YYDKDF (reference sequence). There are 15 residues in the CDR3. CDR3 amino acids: CASSRDPTGVYEQYF. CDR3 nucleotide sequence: TGTGCCTCCAGCAGAGATCCTACAGGGGTCTACGAGCAGTACTTC.